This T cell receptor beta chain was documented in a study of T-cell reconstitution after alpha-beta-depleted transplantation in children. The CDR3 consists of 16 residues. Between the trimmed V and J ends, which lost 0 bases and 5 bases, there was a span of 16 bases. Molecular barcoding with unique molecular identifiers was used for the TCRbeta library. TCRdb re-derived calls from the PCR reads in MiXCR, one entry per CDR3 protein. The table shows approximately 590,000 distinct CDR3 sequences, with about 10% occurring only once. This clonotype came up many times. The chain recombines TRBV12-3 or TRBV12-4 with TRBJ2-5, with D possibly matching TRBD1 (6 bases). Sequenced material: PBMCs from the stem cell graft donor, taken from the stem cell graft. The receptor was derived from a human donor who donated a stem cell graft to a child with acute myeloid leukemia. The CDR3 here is CASSLAISGARETQYF. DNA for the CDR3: TGTGCCAGCAGTTTAGCAATATCAGGGGCACGGGAGACCCAGTACTTC.